A single sample is the source of the 3 T cell receptor beta chains below, sequenced in a study of blood T cell repertoires in COVID-19. Here immunoSEQ multiplex PCR was the method, and the copy in TCRdb shows in-frame clones only, minus some. The profile shows approximately 30,000 clones, around 92% of them singletons. The sequenced material came from peripheral blood. The receptors here all came from a human donor in a cohort sampled during active COVID-19.

The V gene is TRBV30, the J gene TRBJ1-1; D unresolved. Germline V gene data show CDR1 as GTSNPN and CDR2 as SVGIG (reference sequence). The CDR3 extends over 12 amino acids. CDR3 residues: CVGHRGNTEAFF. CDR3 nucleotides: TGTGTAGGGCACCGGGGTAACACTGAAGCTTTCTTT. The full variable domain, rest sourced from reference TRBV30 and TRBJ1-1, is SQTIHQWPATLVQPVGSPLSLECTVEGTSNPNLYWYRQAAGRGLQLLFYSVGIGQISSEVPQNLSASRPQDRQFILSSKKLLLSDSGFYLCVGHRGNTEAFFGQGTRLTVV.

This clone came up a few times. V and J are TRBV19 and TRBJ2-7; D is unresolved. Trimming took off 1 base at V and 2 bases at J, with 12 bases between the two ends. Per germline, CDR1 LNHDA and CDR2 SQIVND (reference sequence). This CDR3 is built from 15 residues. The CDR3 protein is CASSIGVLIPYEQYF. The DNA of the CDR3 is TGTGCCAGTAGTATAGGAGTTTTGATCCCCTACGAGCAGTACTTC.

The genes are TRBV5-1 and TRBJ2-1, with 9 bases identical to TRBD2. The CDR3 has 15 residues. J was trimmed by 8 bases and V by 4 bases; bases with no gene match: 10. Germline V gives CDR1 SGHRS, CDR2 YFSETQ. This CDR3 is CASSPRVAGAYEQFF. DNA for the CDR3: TGCGCCAGCAGCCCTCGAGTAGCGGGGGCTTATGAGCAGTTCTTC.